Listed below are T cell receptor beta chains from one sample, sequenced in a study of response to subunit inactivated influenza vaccine. TCRdb ran MiXCR on the RT-PCR reads and lists one entry per CDR3 protein. This sample has 500,000 or so distinct CDR3 sequences; approximately 15% occur once, and the top ten carry around 3%. The sample here was CD4+ T cells sorted from PBMCs, taken approximately 25 months after vaccination. Receptors originate from a man aged 45 to 75 who received an inactivated influenza vaccine. Each CDR3 is given with its conserved first and last residue. The order of the fields is D gene, J gene, clone size, V gene, CDR3 DNA, CDR3 protein. D genes are given only for firm matches. Part of the rows lack a size; the others show once, few, many or a class for expanded clones.

d_call: TRBD2
j_call: TRBJ2-4
clone_size: NA
v_call: TRBV7-4
cdr3_nt: TGTGCCAGCAGCTCCCCCATTCCAGGACTAGCGGCCAAAAACATTCAGTACTTC
cdr3_aa: CASSSPIPGLAAKNIQYF

d_call: TRBD2
j_call: TRBJ2-3
clone_size: NA
v_call: TRBV18
cdr3_nt: TGTGCCAGCTCACCACGTCGAAACGTAGCGGGGGCCCAGGATACGCAGTATTTT
cdr3_aa: CASSPRRNVAGAQDTQYF

d_call: TRBD2
j_call: TRBJ2-3
clone_size: NA
v_call: TRBV7-6
cdr3_nt: TGTGCCAGCAGCTTGAGGGCGAGCGGGGGGAGCACAGATACGCAGTATTTT
cdr3_aa: CASSLRASGGSTDTQYF

d_call: NA
j_call: TRBJ2-3
clone_size: NA
v_call: TRBV4-3
cdr3_nt: TGCGCCAGCAGCCAAGATACGGACCCCAGCACCACAGATACGCAGTATTTT
cdr3_aa: CASSQDTDPSTTDTQYF

d_call: TRBD2
j_call: TRBJ2-3
clone_size: NA
v_call: TRBV20-1
cdr3_nt: TGCAGTGCTAGTAGCGGGGGGCGGGCAGATACGCAGTATTTT
cdr3_aa: CSASSGGRADTQYF

d_call: NA
j_call: TRBJ2-1
clone_size: many
v_call: TRBV20-1
cdr3_nt: TGCAGTGCTAGAGATTTAATGACGACACGCAATGAGCAGTTCTTC
cdr3_aa: CSARDLMTTRNEQFF

d_call: NA
j_call: TRBJ2-1
clone_size: few
v_call: TRBV29-1
cdr3_nt: TGCAGCGCCCCGGGCAGGGAAAATACCTACAATGAGCAGTTCTTC
cdr3_aa: CSAPGRENTYNEQFF

d_call: TRBD1
j_call: TRBJ2-7
clone_size: NA
v_call: TRBV6-6
cdr3_nt: TGTGCCAGCTGTCAGGGGGTGTCTTACGAGCAGTACTTC
cdr3_aa: CASCQGVSYEQYF

d_call: TRBD1
j_call: TRBJ2-5
clone_size: few
v_call: TRBV5-1
cdr3_nt: TGCGCCAGCAGCTTAGGACAGGGCCAGCGAGAGACCCAGTACTTC
cdr3_aa: CASSLGQGQRETQYF

d_call: NA
j_call: TRBJ1-5
clone_size: few
v_call: TRBV9
cdr3_nt: TGTGCCAGCAGCGTCCCTTCGGGGCAGGGGTCCTCGGTGAGCAATCAGCCCCAGCATTTT
cdr3_aa: CASSVPSGQGSSVSNQPQHF

d_call: NA
j_call: TRBJ2-7
clone_size: few
v_call: TRBV10-3
cdr3_nt: TGTGCCATCAGTGAGTCGTGGGAGCAGTACTTC
cdr3_aa: CAISESWEQYF

d_call: NA
j_call: TRBJ2-7
clone_size: NA
v_call: TRBV20-1
cdr3_nt: TGCAGTGCTAGAGTAGGTCGGCCTTACGAGCAGTACTTC
cdr3_aa: CSARVGRPYEQYF

d_call: TRBD2
j_call: TRBJ2-3
clone_size: NA
v_call: TRBV6-2/TRBV6-3
cdr3_nt: TGTGCCAGCAGCAGGGCGACTAGCTTCACAGATACGCAGTATTTT
cdr3_aa: CASSRATSFTDTQYF

d_call: NA
j_call: TRBJ1-5
clone_size: few
v_call: TRBV5-5
cdr3_nt: TGTGCCAGCAGCCAACTCTCGGCCTTGAGTCAGCCCCAGCATTTT
cdr3_aa: CASSQLSALSQPQHF

d_call: NA
j_call: TRBJ2-3
clone_size: NA
v_call: TRBV5-1
cdr3_nt: TGCGCCAGCAGCTTGCGGGGGGCCGGCACAGATACGCAGTATTTT
cdr3_aa: CASSLRGAGTDTQYF

d_call: NA
j_call: TRBJ1-4
clone_size: few
v_call: TRBV9
cdr3_nt: TGTGCCAGCAGCGGAAGGACGGGGACTAATGAAAAACTGTTTTTT
cdr3_aa: CASSGRTGTNEKLFF

d_call: TRBD1
j_call: TRBJ2-7
clone_size: NA
v_call: TRBV5-1
cdr3_nt: TGCGCCAGCAGCTTGGGCCGGGACAGGGGAACAAAGTACTTC
cdr3_aa: CASSLGRDRGTKYF

d_call: NA
j_call: TRBJ2-7
clone_size: NA
v_call: TRBV7-2
cdr3_nt: TGTGCCAGCAGCTTAGAAGTGGGGCCTAACGAGCAGTACTTC
cdr3_aa: CASSLEVGPNEQYF

d_call: TRBD1
j_call: TRBJ1-1
clone_size: NA
v_call: TRBV4-1
cdr3_nt: TGCGCCAGCATCGGGAGCTGGACAGGTGTACGACTGGGGAACACTGAAGCTTTCTTT
cdr3_aa: CASIGSWTGVRLGNTEAFF

d_call: NA
j_call: TRBJ1-1
clone_size: few
v_call: TRBV5-1
cdr3_nt: TGCGCCAGCGGCTTGAGCCCGAGGGGCACTGAAGCTTTCTTT
cdr3_aa: CASGLSPRGTEAFF

d_call: TRBD1
j_call: TRBJ1-2
clone_size: few
v_call: TRBV5-1
cdr3_nt: TGCGCCAGCAGCACGGGACAGTCATTCTATGGCTACACCTTC
cdr3_aa: CASSTGQSFYGYTF

d_call: NA
j_call: TRBJ2-7
clone_size: NA
v_call: TRBV12-3/TRBV12-4
cdr3_nt: TGTGCCAGCAGGTCCAAGGGGGAGCAGTACTTC
cdr3_aa: CASRSKGEQYF

d_call: NA
j_call: TRBJ2-7
clone_size: few
v_call: TRBV25-1
cdr3_nt: TGTGCCAGCAGTGAATTGGGCAGGGGGTACTTC
cdr3_aa: CASSELGRGYF

d_call: NA
j_call: TRBJ2-2
clone_size: NA
v_call: TRBV7-3
cdr3_nt: TGTGCCAGCAGCCCGAGGGGGGCCACCGGGGAGCTGTTTTTT
cdr3_aa: CASSPRGATGELFF

d_call: NA
j_call: TRBJ2-4
clone_size: few
v_call: TRBV4-3
cdr3_nt: TGCGCCAGCAGCCCGGAGACAGCAAACATTCAGTACTTC
cdr3_aa: CASSPETANIQYF

d_call: NA
j_call: TRBJ1-1
clone_size: many
v_call: TRBV5-1
cdr3_nt: TGCGCCAGCAGCTTGGCGCAGGGATGGAACACTGAAGCTTTCTTT
cdr3_aa: CASSLAQGWNTEAFF

d_call: NA
j_call: TRBJ2-2
clone_size: NA
v_call: TRBV11-2
cdr3_nt: TGTGCCAGCAGCTTGGGGACAAGAGAATGGGAGCTGTTTTTT
cdr3_aa: CASSLGTREWELFF

d_call: NA
j_call: TRBJ1-2
clone_size: NA
v_call: TRBV12-3/TRBV12-4
cdr3_nt: TGTGCCAGCAGTTTAACCGGACAGATCTATGGCTACACCTTC
cdr3_aa: CASSLTGQIYGYTF

d_call: NA
j_call: TRBJ1-1
clone_size: few
v_call: TRBV5-5
cdr3_nt: TGTGCCAGCAGCTTCACGCTAACCGCGGGGGAAAAAGCTTTCTTT
cdr3_aa: CASSFTLTAGEKAFF

d_call: TRBD2
j_call: TRBJ2-1
clone_size: NA
v_call: TRBV7-3
cdr3_nt: TGTGCCAGCAGCCCCGGTAGCGGGAACTACAATGAGCAGTTCTTC
cdr3_aa: CASSPGSGNYNEQFF

d_call: TRBD2
j_call: TRBJ2-3
clone_size: NA
v_call: TRBV10-2
cdr3_nt: TGCGCCAGCACGCGGGAGGGCCGGACAGATACGCAGTATTTT
cdr3_aa: CASTREGRTDTQYF

d_call: NA
j_call: TRBJ2-3
clone_size: NA
v_call: TRBV4-2
cdr3_nt: TGTGCCAGCAGCCAAGATCTGCGGGGTAGCACAGATACGCAGTATTTT
cdr3_aa: CASSQDLRGSTDTQYF

d_call: NA
j_call: TRBJ1-5
clone_size: few
v_call: TRBV20-1
cdr3_nt: TGCAGTGCTAGAGCGGTCAGAGGAGCGTGGAGGGGCAATCAGCCCCAGCATTTT
cdr3_aa: CSARAVRGAWRGNQPQHF

d_call: TRBD1
j_call: TRBJ2-7
clone_size: NA
v_call: TRBV3-1
cdr3_nt: TGTGCCAGCAGCCAGCAAAACAGGGGGGTGGAGCAGTACTTC
cdr3_aa: CASSQQNRGVEQYF

d_call: TRBD1
j_call: TRBJ1-2
clone_size: many
v_call: TRBV7-9
cdr3_nt: TGTGCCAGCAGCTTTGCAGGGGGCTATGGCTACACCTTC
cdr3_aa: CASSFAGGYGYTF